The entry below describes one T cell receptor (beta chain). The sample is drawn from a study of metastatic and nonmetastatic thyroid tumors. Via MiXCR, TCRdb re-called the PCR reads. This table has over 5,500 clones, roughly a quarter appearing once. Every patient was untreated before thyroid surgery. Germline CDR1 is GTSNPN and CDR2 is SVGIG (reference sequence). The length of the CDR3 is 14 residues. The ends were cut back, 2 bases at V and 9 bases at J, with 14 bases in the middle. The gene calls are TRBV30 and TRBJ1-6; D is undetermined. Sequencing was done on a sample of adjacent normal tissue. The TCR sequence derives from a male donor with papillary thyroid cancer or a benign thyroid nodule (not recorded which). Some clones in this sample may be carry-over from other donors' samples. The CDR3 coding sequence is TGTGCCTGGAGTCCCCCGGACCGGAGTTCACCCCTCCACTTT. It yields the protein CAWSPPDRSSPLHF.